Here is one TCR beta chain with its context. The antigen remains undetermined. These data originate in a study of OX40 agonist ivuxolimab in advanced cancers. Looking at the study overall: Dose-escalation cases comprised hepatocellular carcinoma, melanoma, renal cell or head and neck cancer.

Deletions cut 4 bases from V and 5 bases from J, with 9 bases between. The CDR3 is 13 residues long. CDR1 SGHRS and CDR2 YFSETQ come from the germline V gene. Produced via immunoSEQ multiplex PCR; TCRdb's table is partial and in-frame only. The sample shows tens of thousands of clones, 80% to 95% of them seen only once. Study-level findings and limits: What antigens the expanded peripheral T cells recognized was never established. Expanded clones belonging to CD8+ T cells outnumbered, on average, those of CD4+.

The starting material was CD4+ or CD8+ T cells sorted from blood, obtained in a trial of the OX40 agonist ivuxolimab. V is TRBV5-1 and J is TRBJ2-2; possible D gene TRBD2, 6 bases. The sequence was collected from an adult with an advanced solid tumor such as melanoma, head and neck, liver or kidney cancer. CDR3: CASSPGTTGELFF. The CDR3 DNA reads TGCGCCAGCAGCCCGGGGACTACCGGGGAGCTGTTTTTT.